The 18 T cell receptor beta chains given below trace back to one sample, sequenced in a study of control samples from healthy donors and cancer patients. Clones were sequenced by immunoSEQ multiplex PCR, and TCRdb holds only the in-frame ones, with some missing. The data contain 100,000 to 120,000 clones, roughly 88% of them singletons. The sample taken for sequencing was PBMCs. The receptors were gathered from a woman in her sixties or seventies with lung cancer.

This rearrangement joins TRBV7-6 to TRBJ2-1; TRBD2 aligns across 7 bases. J lost 2 bases, V lost 7 bases, and 11 bases had no gene match. CDR1 is SGHVS, CDR2 FNYEAQ, per germline. The CDR3 runs 16 residues. Here the CDR3 DNA reads TGTGCCAGCACTCAAGGGGCTAGCGGACCCTACAATGAGCAGTTCTTC. Amino acids: CASTQGASGPYNEQFF. The variable domain in full, completed from reference TRBV7-6 and TRBJ2-1, reads GAGVSQSPRYKVTKRGQDVALRCDPISGHVSLYWYRQALGQGPEFLTYFNYEAQQDKSGLPNDRFSAERPEGSISTLTIQRTEQRDSAMYRCASTQGASGPYNEQFFGPGTRLTVL.

The V call is TRBV24-1, the J call TRBJ1-5; possible D gene TRBD1, 5 bases. With 7 bases removed from V and 0 bases from J, the gap between germline ends came to 18 bases. From germline, CDR1 is KGHDR and CDR2 SFDVKD. This CDR3 has 17 amino acids. The CDR3 loop reads CATSGAQPIFSNQPQHF. CDR3 bases: TGTGCCACCAGCGGGGCCCAGCCAATCTTTAGCAATCAGCCCCAGCATTTT.

The J gene is TRBJ2-7, the V gene TRBV30; 14 bases align to TRBD2. Germline values: CDR1 GTSNPN, CDR2 SVGIG (reference sequence). The J segment lost 4 bases and the V segment lost 3 bases, leaving 11 bases of the junction unmatched. The CDR3 contains 17 residues. The CDR3 sequence: CAWSTGTSGRTGYEQYF. The CDR3 DNA reads as TGTGCCTGGAGCACCGGGACTAGCGGGAGAACCGGTTACGAGCAGTACTTC.

The rearrangement uses TRBV3-1 (or the pseudogene TRBV3-2) and TRBJ2-2; possibly TRBD2 for D (6 bases). The V gene lost 0 bases and the J gene lost 4 bases, with 21 bases spanning the gap. In germline, CDR1 is LGHDT, CDR2 YNNKEL (reference sequence). This CDR3 contains 19 residues. This chain's CDR3 is CASSQDAVGAGIVTGELFF. CDR3 nucleotide sequence: TGTGCCAGCAGCCAAGATGCCGTTGGGGCGGGGATTGTCACCGGGGAGCTGTTTTTT.

Only one count was recorded for this clone. The chain joins TRBV7-2 to TRBJ2-5, with D maybe TRBD2 (5 bases). Germline-derived CDR1 and CDR2 are SGHTA and FQGNSA. The V gene lost 4 bases and the J gene lost 5 bases, with 8 bases spanning the gap. The CDR3 has 12 amino acids. CDR3 DNA: TGTGCCAGCAGCTCCGGGGAGGAGACCCAGTACTTC. Its translation: CASSSGEETQYF.

This clone was counted once. The CDR3 sequence: CARSGRLAGGPFSYEQYF. As DNA, the CDR3 is TGTGCCAGAAGCGGTAGACTAGCGGGGGGGCCCTTCTCCTACGAGCAGTACTTC. The gene calls are TRBV5-3 and TRBJ2-7, with TRBD2 matching over 14 bases. TRBV5-3 is designated an ORF whose function remains uncertain. The CDR3 is made up of 18 amino acids. The junction had 9 bases not matched to a gene; V was cut back by 4 bases and J by 0 bases.

V is TRBV7-9 and J is TRBJ2-2; tentatively, D is TRBD1 (6 bases). V gave up 5 bases and J gave up 0 bases, with 10 bases separating them. CDR3 length equals 15 residues. CDR1 SEHNR and CDR2 FQNEAQ come from the germline V gene (reference sequence). Written as DNA, the CDR3 is TGTGCCAGCAGCCCGGGACACACGAACACCGGGGAGCTGTTTTTT. Translated: CASSPGHTNTGELFF.

There are a few counts of this clone. This sequence joins TRBV3-1 (or the pseudogene TRBV3-2) and TRBJ2-2; 7 bases are a match to TRBD1. The CDR3 runs 16 residues. Looked up from germline, CDR1 is LGHDT and CDR2 is YNNKEL (reference sequence). The ends lost 4 bases at V and 3 bases at J; junction bases unmatched: 8. In DNA, the CDR3 is TGTGCCAGCAGCCGCATCAGGGGGTACGACACCGGGGAGCTGTTTTTT. Translated, it gives CASSRIRGYDTGELFF.

This clone was detected once. This chain uses TRBV2 with TRBJ1-3; D perhaps matches TRBD1 (5 bases). V shed 8 bases and J shed 0 bases, with 8 bases lying between them. The CDR3 is 13 amino acids. CDR1 and CDR2 from the germline V gene are SNHLY and FYNNEI. This CDR3 reads CASLGGSGNTIYF. The CDR3 DNA follows: TGTGCCAGCCTGGGGGGCTCTGGAAACACCATATATTTT.

This sequence joins TRBV10-3 and TRBJ1-4; TRBD1 aligns across 11 bases. Germline loops: CDR1 ENHRY, CDR2 SYGVKD. The CDR3 extends over 13 amino acids. After removal of 11 bases from V and 5 bases from J, the junction contained 4 bases not matched to a gene. The CDR3 protein is CASGQGANEKLFF. CDR3 DNA: TGTGCCTCTGGACAGGGGGCGAATGAAAAACTGTTTTTT.

The chain joins TRBV3-1 (or the pseudogene TRBV3-2) to TRBJ2-7; a possible D gene is TRBD2 (5 bases). Germline V gene lookup returns CDR1 LGHDT and CDR2 YNNKEL (reference sequence). V shed 3 bases and J shed 0 bases, with 6 bases lying between them. There are 13 residues in the CDR3. The CDR3 nucleotides read TGTGCCAGCAGCCAGAGCGGCTCCTACGAGCAGTACTTC. Translation: CASSQSGSYEQYF.

This chain connects TRBV19 to TRBJ2-3; 8 bases line up with TRBD2. V lost 3 bases to trimming and J lost 6 bases; unmatched junction nucleotides: 5. The CDR3 runs to 14 residues. Germline CDR1 is LNHDA and CDR2 is SQIVND (reference sequence). The CDR3 sequence is CASSILAGRDTQYF. The CDR3 nucleotides read TGTGCCAGTAGTATTTTAGCGGGGAGGGATACGCAGTATTTT.

The chain is built from TRBV19 and TRBJ2-7; TRBD2 matches at 11 bases. After removal of 4 bases from V and 4 bases from J, the junction contained 3 bases not matched to a gene. CDR3 length: 14 amino acids. CDR1 and CDR2 from the germline V gene are LNHDA and SQIVND (reference sequence). The CDR3 loop reads CASSKTSGSYEQYF. Written as DNA, the CDR3 is TGTGCCAGTAGTAAAACTAGCGGGAGTTACGAGCAGTACTTC. Looking up the rest from reference TRBV19 and TRBJ2-7 gives the full variable domain: DGGITQSPKYLFRKEGQNVTLSCEQNLNHDAMYWYRQDPGQGLRLIYYSQIVNDFQKGDIAEGYSVSREKKESFPLTVTSAQKNPTAFYLCASSKTSGSYEQYFGPGTRLTVT.

This chain joins TRBV14 and TRBJ1-4; D is perhaps TRBD1 (5 bases). V shed 1 base and J shed 3 bases, with 9 bases lying between them. Germline lookup yields CDR1 SGHDN and CDR2 FVKESK. The CDR3 loop spans 15 amino acids. The CDR3 loop reads CASSQVWGPNEKLFF. Written as DNA, the CDR3 is TGTGCCAGCAGCCAAGTGTGGGGCCCTAATGAAAAACTGTTTTTT. Variable domain in full (rest from reference TRBV14 and TRBJ1-4): EAGVTQFPSHSVIEKGQTVTLRCDPISGHDNLYWYRRVMGKEIKFLLHFVKESKQDESGMPNNRFLAERTGGTYSTLKVQPAELEDSGVYFCASSQVWGPNEKLFFGSGTQLSVL.

The rearrangement uses TRBV19 and TRBJ2-1; 7 nucleotides align to TRBD2. The CDR3 is 15 residues long. The trim removed 9 bases at V and 0 bases at J, leaving 8 bases unmatched. Germline V CDR1 and CDR2: LNHDA, SQIVND (reference sequence). The DNA for the CDR3 is TGTGCCAGCAACAAAGCGGGAAGCTCCTACAATGAGCAGTTCTTC. Its translation: CASNKAGSSYNEQFF.

The chain uses TRBV27 and TRBJ2-5, with D maybe TRBD2 (6 bases). The CDR3 runs to 14 residues. The germline V and J ends were trimmed by 8 bases and 5 bases, with 18 bases remaining between them. CDR1 is MNHEY and CDR2 is SMNVEV in the germline V gene (reference sequence). CDR3 residues: CASWEAGRRETQYF. In DNA, the CDR3 is TGTGCCAGCTGGGAGGCGGGGCGACGGGAGACCCAGTACTTC.

The chain links TRBV11-2 to TRBJ1-2, with TRBD1 matching over 8 bases. Trimming at V came to 5 bases and at J to 5 bases, leaving 7 bases not matched to a gene. Germline V lookup: CDR1 SGHAT, CDR2 FQNNGV. CDR3 length: 14 amino acids. CDR3 region: CASSVGQGEYGYTF. As DNA, the CDR3 is TGTGCCAGCAGCGTAGGACAGGGTGAATATGGCTACACCTTC.

The rearrangement links TRBV30 to TRBJ2-7; 10 nucleotides match TRBD1. Per germline, CDR1 GTSNPN and CDR2 SVGIG (reference sequence). The CDR3 runs to 14 residues. V dropped 4 bases and J dropped 0; count of bases not matched to a gene: 3. The DNA of the CDR3 is TGTGCCTGGATGGGACAGGGGACCTCCTACGAGCAGTACTTC. This translates into CAWMGQGTSYEQYF.